Below, 19 T cell receptor beta chains from the same sample are listed, as sequenced in a study of T cells after yellow fever vaccination. TCRdb processed the 5' RACE reads anew with MiXCR; each CDR3 protein has one entry. The sample yields about 340,000 distinct CDR3 sequences, 9.5% to 15% seen once. The sequencing here drew on CD4+ T cells sorted from PBMCs, taken 15 days after the yellow fever booster vaccination. The receptors were gathered from a man between 18 and 35 years old who received the YFV17D yellow fever vaccine.

The genes are TRBV7-9 and TRBJ1-1; D is undetermined. The germline V gene encodes CDR1 SEHNR and CDR2 FQNEAQ (reference sequence). The CDR3 length is 14 residues. Trimming removed 0 bases at V and 10 bases at J, with 15 bases between. DNA of the CDR3: TGTGCCAGCAGCTTAGCGGGGTCGGCCCGGACAGCTTTCTTT. This gives the protein CASSLAGSARTAFF.

The chain joins TRBV5-1 to TRBJ2-2, with 7 bases fitting TRBD2. J was trimmed by 0 bases and V by 4 bases; bases with no gene match: 3. The CDR3 has 15 amino acids. Looked up from germline, CDR1 is SGHRS and CDR2 is YFSETQ. The CDR3 DNA sequence: TGCGCCAGCAGCAATCTAGCGGCGAACACCGGGGAGCTGTTTTTT. Translation gives CASSNLAANTGELFF. Supplemented by reference TRBV5-1 and TRBJ2-2, the full variable domain reads KAGVTQTPRYLIKTRGQQVTLSCSPISGHRSVSWYQQTPGQGLQFLFEYFSETQRNKGNFPGRFSGRQFSNSRSEMNVSTLELGDSALYLCASSNLAANTGELFFGEGSRLTVL.

The sample holds many counts of this clonotype. The chain couples TRBV11-2 to TRBJ1-2; 7 nucleotides match TRBD1. This CDR3 has 16 amino acids. Germline V gene sequence: CDR1 SGHAT, CDR2 FQNNGV. Trimming took 1 base from V and 2 from J; bases not matched to a gene: 7. In DNA, the CDR3 is TGTGCCAGCAGCTTAGTCGGCAGGACAGGCAACTATGGCTACACCTTC. Translated: CASSLVGRTGNYGYTF.

The chain recombines TRBV5-1 with TRBJ1-1, with TRBD1 identical over 7 bases. After removal of 3 bases from V and 3 bases from J, the junction contained 5 bases not matched to a gene. This CDR3 is 14 amino acids long. CDR1 is SGHRS, CDR2 YFSETQ, per germline. CDR3 bases: TGCGCCAGCAGCTCGCAGGGGGATGACACTGAAGCTTTCTTT. Its translation: CASSSQGDDTEAFF.

V usage is TRBV27 and J usage is TRBJ2-3, with unresolved D. This CDR3 is built from 17 residues. V shed 5 bases and J shed 2 bases, with 20 bases lying between them. Germline assignment: CDR1 MNHEY and CDR2 SMNVEV (reference sequence). The CDR3 DNA reads as TGTGCCAGCAGTAATGGACGTAAGTCTGTACTCACAGATACGCAGTATTTT. Its protein is CASSNGRKSVLTDTQYF.

The rearrangement uses TRBV7-2 and TRBJ2-3; 11 bases fit TRBD2. The CDR3 sequence is 16 residues long. Per germline, CDR1 SGHTA and CDR2 FQGNSA. Trimming took 3 bases from V and 5 from J; bases not matched to a gene: 7. The CDR3 nucleotides are TGTGCCAGCAGCTTTCAGGTAGCGGGGGGGCAAGATACGCAGTATTTT. It is translated as CASSFQVAGGQDTQYF.

This clonotype has just a few counts. The V and J genes are TRBV14 and TRBJ2-6; TRBD1 might be the D (5 bases). The CDR3 contains 15 residues. V was pared by 4 bases and J by 0 bases, with 7 bases between. The germline V gene encodes CDR1 SGHDN and CDR2 FVKESK. CDR3 region: CASSRQFSGANVLTF. The DNA of the CDR3 is TGTGCCAGCAGCCGACAGTTCTCTGGGGCCAACGTCCTGACTTTC.

This sequence joins TRBV11-2 and TRBJ2-6; D may be TRBD1 or TRBD2 (5 bases each). The germline CDR1 and CDR2 sequences are SGHAT and FQNNGV. V lost 4 bases, J lost 1 base, and 17 bases lay in between. The CDR3 length is 18 residues. The CDR3 region is CASSSLRDPKSGANVLTF. The CDR3 coding sequence is TGTGCCAGCAGCTCACTCCGGGACCCAAAATCTGGGGCCAACGTCCTGACTTTC.

The chain combines TRBV5-1 with TRBJ2-1, with D possibly being TRBD2 (6 bases). This CDR3 contains 15 residues. The ends were cut back, 5 bases at V and 4 bases at J, with 16 bases in the middle. Germline assignment: CDR1 SGHRS and CDR2 YFSETQ. DNA for the CDR3: TGCGCCAGCAGACCGGGACTGGCGGTTTACAATGAGCAGTTCTTC. Encoded protein: CASRPGLAVYNEQFF.

Only a few counts were recorded for this clonotype. At one of its ends the junction is not consistent with the germline gene, which may arise from a read error. The V and J genes are TRBV20-1 and TRBJ2-5; D is possibly TRBD1 or TRBD2 (6 bases each). Germline CDR1 is DFQATT and CDR2 is SNEGSKA (reference sequence). There are 14 residues in the CDR3. CDR3 nucleotides: TGCAGTGCGAGAGAGACAGGAGGGCAGGAGACCCAGTACTTC. This codes for CSARETGGQETQYF.

This clonotype was counted a few times. The chain uses TRBV4-2 and TRBJ1-4; D not certain. CDR1 LGHNA and CDR2 YNFKEQ come from the germline V gene. V was cut by 4 bases and J by 7 bases, with 10 bases left in between. The CDR3 runs to 13 residues. The CDR3 loop reads CASSLNTGEKLFF. The CDR3 nucleotides read TGTGCCAGCAGCCTAAATACGGGTGAAAAACTGTTTTTT.

This clonotype was detected ten times or more. The chain links TRBV5-1 to TRBJ2-5; 11 bases fit TRBD2. V lost 0 bases to trimming and J lost 3 bases; unmatched junction nucleotides: 1. CDR1 is SGHRS and CDR2 is YFSETQ in the germline V gene. This CDR3 is 15 amino acids long. The CDR3 sequence is CASSLGLAGKETQYF. The CDR3 region has the DNA TGCGCCAGCAGCTTGGGACTAGCGGGGAAAGAGACCCAGTACTTC.

This chain links TRBV3-1 with TRBJ2-5; D not resolved. Trimming pared 2 bases from V and 1 base from J, leaving 11 bases between. CDR1 and CDR2 from the germline V gene are LGHDT and YNNKEL (reference sequence). The CDR3 has 15 residues. The CDR3 spells CASSQIGGAQETQYF. DNA for the CDR3: TGTGCCAGCAGCCAAATTGGCGGAGCCCAAGAGACCCAGTACTTC.

A few counts support this clonotype. V usage is TRBV10-3 and J usage is TRBJ1-2, with a tentative D call TRBD1 (5 bases). V was shortened by 7 bases and J by 2 bases, with 14 bases between the two germline ends. This CDR3 is built from 14 residues. The V gene's germline CDR1 is ENHRY and CDR2 SYGVKD. CDR3 DNA: TGTGCCATCACTCCAAGGGGAGGGAACTATGGCTACACCTTC. It is translated as CAITPRGGNYGYTF.

In this sample, this clonotype turned up many times. This chain links TRBV7-2 with TRBJ1-1; the D is unclear. The CDR3 is made up of 15 amino acids. CDR1 SGHTA and CDR2 FQGNSA come from the germline V gene. Trimming shortened V by 1 base and J by 0 bases, and 9 bases separated the two germline ends. CDR3 sequence reads: CASSLDPVMNTEAFF. The CDR3 DNA sequence: TGTGCCAGCAGCTTAGACCCGGTAATGAACACTGAAGCTTTCTTT.

The chain employs TRBV25-1 and TRBJ1-2; D is unclear. V lost 5 bases, J lost 0 bases, and 16 bases lay in between. The CDR3 loop spans 16 amino acids. Germline V gives CDR1 MGHDK, CDR2 SYGVNS. The CDR3 spells CASSPSGGSTNYGYTF. CDR3 DNA sequence: TGTGCCAGCAGTCCCTCGGGAGGTAGTACTAACTATGGCTACACCTTC.

Only a few counts were recorded for this clonotype. The rearrangement links TRBV6-5 to TRBJ1-6; D is perhaps TRBD1 (5 bases). The CDR3 spans 16 residues. CDR1 and CDR2 from the germline V gene are MNHEY and SVGAGI. V was trimmed by 0 bases and J by 10 bases, leaving 16 bases between them. CDR3 nucleotide sequence: TGTGCCAGCAGTTACTCGACGGGAGCTGGGGCATCACCCCTCCACTTT. It translates to CASSYSTGAGASPLHF.

V and J are TRBV18 and TRBJ1-4; D may be TRBD1 (5 bases). V dropped 3 bases and J dropped 8 bases, with 16 bases sitting between them. The CDR3 is made up of 15 amino acids. CDR1 KGHSH and CDR2 LQKENI come from the germline V gene. CDR3 sequence (DNA): TGTGCCAGCTCACCGCAGGGCCCCCCTGCGGAAAAACTGTTTTTT. It translates to CASSPQGPPAEKLFF.

This clonotype appeared a few times. The CDR3 DNA follows: TGTGCCAGCAGCCGGGGCGGGACAGGGCCCTACGAGCAGTACTTC. It translates to CASSRGGTGPYEQYF. The V and J genes are TRBV5-6 and TRBJ2-7, with TRBD1 identical over 9 bases. CDR1 and CDR2 (germline): SGHDT, YYEEEE. The CDR3 totals 15 residues. Germline trimming cut 4 bases from V and 2 bases from J; bases unmatched to any gene: 7.